This T cell receptor (beta chain) was identified in a study of T cells in lung cancer brain metastases. The assay was immunoSEQ multiplex PCR, and TCRdb's table has in-frame clones only and misses some. The sample contains approximately 5,000 clones, 80% to 90% of which appear only once. Sequencing was done on a sample of tumor tissue from the primary lung tumor. This clonotype originated in a man aged 50 to 60 with non-small cell lung cancer.

CDR3 amino acids: CASSLAGPNTEAFF. For the CDR3, the DNA is TGTGCCAGCAGCTTGGCAGGCCCGAACACTGAAGCTTTCTTT. The rearrangement joins TRBV5-6 to TRBJ1-1, with D unresolved. The CDR3 is 14 amino acids. Trimming removed 0 bases at V and 1 base at J, with 7 bases between. Germline loops: CDR1 SGHDT, CDR2 YYEEEE.